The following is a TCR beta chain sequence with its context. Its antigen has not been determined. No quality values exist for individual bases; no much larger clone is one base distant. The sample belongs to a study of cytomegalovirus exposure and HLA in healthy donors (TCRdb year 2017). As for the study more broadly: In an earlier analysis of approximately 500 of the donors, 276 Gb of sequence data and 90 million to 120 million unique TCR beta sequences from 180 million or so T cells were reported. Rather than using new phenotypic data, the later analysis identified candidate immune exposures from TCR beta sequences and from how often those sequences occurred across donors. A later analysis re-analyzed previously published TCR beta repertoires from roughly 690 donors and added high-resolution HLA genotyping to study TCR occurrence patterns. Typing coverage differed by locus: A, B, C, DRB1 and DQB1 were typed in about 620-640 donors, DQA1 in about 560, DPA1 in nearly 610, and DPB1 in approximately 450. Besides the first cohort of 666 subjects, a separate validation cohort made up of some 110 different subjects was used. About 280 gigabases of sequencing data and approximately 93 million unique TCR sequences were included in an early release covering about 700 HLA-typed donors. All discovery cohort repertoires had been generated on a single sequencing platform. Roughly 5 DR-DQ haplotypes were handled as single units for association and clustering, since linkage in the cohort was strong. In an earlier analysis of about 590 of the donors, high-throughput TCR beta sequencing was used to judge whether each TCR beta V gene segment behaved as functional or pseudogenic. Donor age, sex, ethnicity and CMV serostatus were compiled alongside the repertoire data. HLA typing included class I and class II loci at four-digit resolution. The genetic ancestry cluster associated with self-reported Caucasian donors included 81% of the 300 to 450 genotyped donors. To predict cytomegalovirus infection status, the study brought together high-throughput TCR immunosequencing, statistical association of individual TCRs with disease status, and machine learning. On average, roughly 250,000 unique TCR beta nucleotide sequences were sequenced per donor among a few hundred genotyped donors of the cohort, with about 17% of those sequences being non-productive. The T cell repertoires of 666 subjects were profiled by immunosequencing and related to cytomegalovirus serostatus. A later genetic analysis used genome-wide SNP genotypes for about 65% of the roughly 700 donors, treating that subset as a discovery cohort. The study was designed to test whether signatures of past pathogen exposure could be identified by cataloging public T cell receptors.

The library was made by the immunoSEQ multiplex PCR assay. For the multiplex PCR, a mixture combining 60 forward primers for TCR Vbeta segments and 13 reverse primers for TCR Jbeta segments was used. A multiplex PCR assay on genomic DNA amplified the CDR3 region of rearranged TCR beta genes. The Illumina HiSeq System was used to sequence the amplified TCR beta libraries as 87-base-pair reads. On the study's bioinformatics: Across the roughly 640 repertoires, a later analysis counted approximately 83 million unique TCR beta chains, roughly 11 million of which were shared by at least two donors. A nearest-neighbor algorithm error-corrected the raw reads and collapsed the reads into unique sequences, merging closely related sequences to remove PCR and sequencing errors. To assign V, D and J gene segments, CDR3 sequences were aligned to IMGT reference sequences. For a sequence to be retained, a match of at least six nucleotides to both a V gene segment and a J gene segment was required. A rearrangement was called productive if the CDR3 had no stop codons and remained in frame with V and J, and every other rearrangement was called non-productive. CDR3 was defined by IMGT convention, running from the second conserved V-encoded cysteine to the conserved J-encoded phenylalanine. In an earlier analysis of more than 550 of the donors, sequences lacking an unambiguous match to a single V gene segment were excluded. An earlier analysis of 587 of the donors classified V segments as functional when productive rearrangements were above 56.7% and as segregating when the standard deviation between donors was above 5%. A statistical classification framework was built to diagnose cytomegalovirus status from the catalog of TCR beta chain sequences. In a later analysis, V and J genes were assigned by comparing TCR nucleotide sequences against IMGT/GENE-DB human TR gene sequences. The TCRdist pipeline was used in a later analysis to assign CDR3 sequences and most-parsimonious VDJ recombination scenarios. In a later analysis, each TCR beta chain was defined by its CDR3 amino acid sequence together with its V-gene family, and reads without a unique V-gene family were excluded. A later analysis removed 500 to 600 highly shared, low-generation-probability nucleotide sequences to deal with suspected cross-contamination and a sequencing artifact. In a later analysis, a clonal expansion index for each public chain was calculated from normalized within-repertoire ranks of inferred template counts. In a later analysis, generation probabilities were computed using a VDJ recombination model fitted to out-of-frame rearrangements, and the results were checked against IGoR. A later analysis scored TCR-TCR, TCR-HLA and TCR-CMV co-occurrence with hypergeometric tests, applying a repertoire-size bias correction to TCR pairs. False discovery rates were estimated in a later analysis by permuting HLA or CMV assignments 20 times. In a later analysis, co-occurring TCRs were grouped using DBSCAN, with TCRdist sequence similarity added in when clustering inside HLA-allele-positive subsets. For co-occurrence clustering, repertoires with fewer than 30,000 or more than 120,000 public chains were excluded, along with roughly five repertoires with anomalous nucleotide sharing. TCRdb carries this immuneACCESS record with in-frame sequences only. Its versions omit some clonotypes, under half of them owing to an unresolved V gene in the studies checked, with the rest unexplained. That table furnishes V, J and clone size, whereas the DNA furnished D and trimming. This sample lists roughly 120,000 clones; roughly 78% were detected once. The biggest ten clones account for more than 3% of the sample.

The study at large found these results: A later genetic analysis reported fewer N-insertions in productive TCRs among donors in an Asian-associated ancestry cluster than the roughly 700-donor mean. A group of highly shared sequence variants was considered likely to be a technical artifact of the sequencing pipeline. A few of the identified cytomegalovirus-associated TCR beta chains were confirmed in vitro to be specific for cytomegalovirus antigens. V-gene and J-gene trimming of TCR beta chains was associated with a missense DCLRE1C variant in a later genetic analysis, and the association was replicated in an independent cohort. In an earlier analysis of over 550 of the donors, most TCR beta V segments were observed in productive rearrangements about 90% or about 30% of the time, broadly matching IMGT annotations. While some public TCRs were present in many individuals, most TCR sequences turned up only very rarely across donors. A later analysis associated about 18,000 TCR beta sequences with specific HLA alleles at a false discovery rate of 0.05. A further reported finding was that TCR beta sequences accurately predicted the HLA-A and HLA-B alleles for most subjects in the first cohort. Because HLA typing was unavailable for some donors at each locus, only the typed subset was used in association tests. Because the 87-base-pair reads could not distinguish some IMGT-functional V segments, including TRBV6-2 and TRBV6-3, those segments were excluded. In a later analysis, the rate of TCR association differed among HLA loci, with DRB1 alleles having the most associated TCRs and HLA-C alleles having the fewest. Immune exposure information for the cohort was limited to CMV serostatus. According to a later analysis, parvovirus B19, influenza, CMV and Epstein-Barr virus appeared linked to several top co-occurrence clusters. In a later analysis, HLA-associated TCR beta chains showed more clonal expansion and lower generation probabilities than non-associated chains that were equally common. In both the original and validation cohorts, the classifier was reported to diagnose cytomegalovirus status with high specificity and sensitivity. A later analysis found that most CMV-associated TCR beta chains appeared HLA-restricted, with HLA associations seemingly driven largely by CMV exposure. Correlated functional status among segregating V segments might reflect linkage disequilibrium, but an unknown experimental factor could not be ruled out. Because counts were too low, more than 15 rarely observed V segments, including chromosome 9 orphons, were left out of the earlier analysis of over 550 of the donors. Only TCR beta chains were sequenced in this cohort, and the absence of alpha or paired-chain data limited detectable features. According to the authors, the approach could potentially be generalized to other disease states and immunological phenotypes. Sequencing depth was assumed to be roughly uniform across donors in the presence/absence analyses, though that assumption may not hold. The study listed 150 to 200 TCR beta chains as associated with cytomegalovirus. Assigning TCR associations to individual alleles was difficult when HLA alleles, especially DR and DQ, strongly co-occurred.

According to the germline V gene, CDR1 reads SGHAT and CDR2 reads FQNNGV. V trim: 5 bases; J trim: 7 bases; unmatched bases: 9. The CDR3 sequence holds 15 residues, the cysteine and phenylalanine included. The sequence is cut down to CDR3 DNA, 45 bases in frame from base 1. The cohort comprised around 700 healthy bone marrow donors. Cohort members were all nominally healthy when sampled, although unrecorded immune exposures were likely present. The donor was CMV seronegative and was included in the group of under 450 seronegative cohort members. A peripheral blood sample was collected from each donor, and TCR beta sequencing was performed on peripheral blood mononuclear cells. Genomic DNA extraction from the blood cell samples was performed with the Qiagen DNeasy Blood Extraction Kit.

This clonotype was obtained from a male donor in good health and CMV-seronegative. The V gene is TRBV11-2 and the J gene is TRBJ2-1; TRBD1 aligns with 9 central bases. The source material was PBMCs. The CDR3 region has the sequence CASSPGWTGVNEQFF. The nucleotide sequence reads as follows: TGTGCCAGCAGCCCCGGGTGGACAGGGGTGAATGAGCAGTTCTTC. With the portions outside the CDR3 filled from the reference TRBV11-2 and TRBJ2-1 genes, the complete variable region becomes EAGVAQSPRYKIIEKRQSVAFWCNPISGHATLYWYQQILGQGPKLLIQFQNNGVVDDSQLPKDRFSAERLKGVDSTLKIQPAKLEDSAVYLCASSPGWTGVNEQFFGPGTRLTVL.